The next 20 T cell receptor beta chains were all read from a single sample in a study of blood T cells in healthy people across ages. A J-beta primer mix and a sample-barcoded 5' primer were used in a second PCR of about 6 to 12 cycles. TCRdb reprocessed the 5' RACE reads via MiXCR and lists one record per CDR3 protein. This sample carries roughly 560,000 distinct CDR3 sequences, 24% of them seen once, and the ten largest clones take 8.5% to 9.5%. The data also belong to a second study, concerning T cells of mothers and their children.

Sequenced sample: blood. The receptors shown here come from a boy between 10 and 17 years old in good health.

Concerning this clonotype itself: The junction departs from the called germline gene at one end, perhaps through a read error. The J gene is TRBJ2-5, the V gene TRBV5-1, with TRBD1 matching over 9 bases. The J call may be wrong; the DNA end is better matched by TRBJ2-7. Germline assignment: CDR1 SGHRS and CDR2 YFSETQ. CDR3 length equals 14 residues. This CDR3 is CASTLGTGRYEQYF. The CDR3, as DNA: TGCGCCAGCACCTTGGGGACAGGGCGGTACGAGCAGTACTTC.

Points on this clonotype: The junction differs from germline at one of its ends, possibly a read error. The chain uses TRBV5-5 and TRBJ2-1; D may be TRBD2 (6 bases). Germline V gene lookup returns CDR1 SGHKS and CDR2 YYEKEE (reference sequence). This CDR3 is built from 18 residues. The CDR3, as DNA: TGTGCCAGCAACTTGCCGCCCTCTGGAGGGATCACCTACAATGAGCAGTTCTTC. It specifies CASNLPPSGGITYNEQFF.

This clonotype was recorded a few times. This chain uses TRBV28 with TRBJ2-1; 12 positions agree with TRBD2. Germline V gene data show CDR1 as MDHEN and CDR2 as SYDVKM. CDR3 length equals 15 residues. Losses at the gene ends were 5 bases for V and 3 bases for J; bases not matched to a gene: 2. For the CDR3, the DNA is TGTGCCAGCAGTCCACTAGCGGGAGGCTACAATGAGCAGTTCTTC. Protein product: CASSPLAGGYNEQFF.

This chain connects TRBV29-1 to TRBJ2-5; no clear D. The CDR3 length is 12 residues. Germline V gene sequence: CDR1 SQVTM, CDR2 ANQGSEA. V lost 3 bases and J lost 5, with 10 bases in between. The CDR3: CSVDWGWETQYF. The CDR3 bases are TGCAGCGTTGATTGGGGTTGGGAGACCCAGTACTTC.

This clonotype was counted only a few times. The chain carries TRBV20-1 and TRBJ2-1; possibly TRBD1 for D (5 bases). Trimming left V 2 bases short and J 4 bases short, with 15 bases between. CDR1 is DFQATT, CDR2 SNEGSKA, per germline (reference sequence). This CDR3 is built from 15 residues. Here the CDR3 DNA reads TGCAGTGCTAGACCACCACGTCACAGGTACAATGAGCAGTTCTTC. Translating gives CSARPPRHRYNEQFF.

The CDR3 DNA reads as TGTGCCAGCACCTGGACAGGTACTCACGAGCAGTACTTC. This gives the protein CASTWTGTHEQYF. V and J are TRBV27 and TRBJ2-7; TRBD1 matches 7 bases. The J segment lost 5 bases and the V segment lost 7 bases, leaving 8 bases of the junction unmatched. CDR1 and CDR2 from the germline V gene are MNHEY and SMNVEV (reference sequence). The CDR3 contains 13 residues.

This clonotype was recorded a few times. The V and J genes are TRBV12-3 or TRBV12-4 and TRBJ1-1; unclear D gene. Trimming took 11 bases from V and 1 from J, leaving 11 bases between them. This CDR3 region has 12 residues. The CDR3 DNA follows: TGTGCCTCGACGCTTCGGAACACTGAAGCTTTCTTT. Its translation: CASTLRNTEAFF.

The chain employs TRBV6-4 and TRBJ2-1; D possibly uses TRBD1 or TRBD2 (5 bases each). The germline gives CDR1 MRHNA, CDR2 SNTAGT. This CDR3 is built from 15 residues. V gave up 2 bases and J gave up 0 bases, with 8 bases separating them. Written as DNA, the CDR3 is TGTGCCAGCAGTGACGGGGGTCACTCCTACAATGAGCAGTTCTTC. Translating it yields CASSDGGHSYNEQFF.

The V and J genes are TRBV4-2 and TRBJ2-1; a possible D gene is TRBD2 (6 bases). V lost 0 bases, J lost 0 bases, and 15 bases lay in between. The CDR3 extends over 18 amino acids. Germline CDR1 and CDR2: LGHNA and YNFKEQ. CDR3 protein: CASSQERETALSYNEQFF. The CDR3 region has the DNA TGTGCCAGCAGCCAAGAACGGGAGACTGCCCTCTCCTACAATGAGCAGTTCTTC.

V usage is TRBV11-2 and J usage is TRBJ2-3; 9 nucleotides agree with TRBD1. Per germline, CDR1 SGHAT and CDR2 FQNNGV. J lost 3 bases, V lost 5 bases, and 9 bases had no gene match. The CDR3 runs to 16 residues. CDR3 coding DNA: TGTGCCAGCAGCCCTGAAACGGGACAGGGAACAGATACGCAGTATTTT. Protein: CASSPETGQGTDTQYF. The full variable domain, completed using reference TRBV11-2 and TRBJ2-3, is EAGVAQSPRYKIIEKRQSVAFWCNPISGHATLYWYQQILGQGPKLLIQFQNNGVVDDSQLPKDRFSAERLKGVDSTLKIQPAKLEDSAVYLCASSPETGQGTDTQYFGPGTRLTVL.

The gene calls are TRBV11-2 and TRBJ2-5; D unclear. The tail of the sequence fits TRBJ2-1 better, so the J call may be wrong. The CDR3 loop spans 16 amino acids. Germline V lookup: CDR1 SGHAT, CDR2 FQNNGV. Written as DNA, the CDR3 is TGTGCCAGCAGCTTATTGAAGGTATCCCTAGGCGATGAGCAGTTCTTC. Translating gives CASSLLKVSLGDEQFF.

The rearrangement links TRBV18 to TRBJ2-3; 9 bases align to TRBD1. Losses at the gene ends were 1 base for V and 6 bases for J; bases not matched to a gene: 2. The germline V gene has CDR1 KGHSH and CDR2 LQKENI. The CDR3 totals 14 residues. The CDR3 DNA sequence: TGTGCCAGCTCACCACGACAGGGGGGGGATACGCAGTATTTT. Translation: CASSPRQGGDTQYF.

About this clonotype itself: Mismatch with germline at one junction end may stem from a read error. The rearrangement uses TRBV6-6 and TRBJ1-3, with D possibly matching TRBD1 (5 bases). The CDR3 contains 17 residues. The V gene's germline CDR1 is MNHNY and CDR2 SVGAGI (reference sequence). The chain's CDR3 is CVSSYSGGESSGNTIYF. The CDR3 DNA sequence: TGTGTCAGCAGTTACTCGGGGGGAGAGAGCTCTGGAAACACCATATATTTT.

This clonotype showed up many times. V and J are TRBV29-1 and TRBJ2-5, with D maybe TRBD1 (5 bases). The CDR3 covers 12 residues. Trimming pared 0 bases from V and 9 bases from J, leaving 11 bases between. The germline CDR1 and CDR2 sequences are SQVTM and ANQGSEA. CDR3 nucleotide sequence: TGCAGCGTTGAAGATATTTCAGGGTCCCAGTACTTC. It specifies CSVEDISGSQYF.

This clonotype came up a few times. The rearrangement links TRBV7-9 to TRBJ1-4; D is uncertain. The CDR3 extends over 15 amino acids. Per germline, CDR1 SEHNR and CDR2 FQNEAQ (reference sequence). The V end lost 0 bases, the J end lost 4 bases, and 9 bases lay between the germline ends. The CDR3 here is CASSLAQDFNEKLFF. CDR3 nucleotide sequence: TGTGCCAGCAGCTTAGCCCAGGACTTTAATGAAAAACTGTTTTTT.

This chain links TRBV7-3 with TRBJ1-1; D may be TRBD1 (6 bases). Trimming removed 4 bases from V and 0 bases from J, with 12 bases in between. In germline, CDR1 is SGHTA, CDR2 FQGTGA. The CDR3 loop spans 15 amino acids. This CDR3 reads CASSSLGGMNTEAFF. CDR3 sequence (DNA): TGTGCCAGCAGCTCCCTAGGGGGAATGAACACTGAAGCTTTCTTT.

This clonotype appeared a few times. V and J are TRBV28 and TRBJ2-1, with a possible D match to TRBD2 (6 bases). Trimming removed 6 bases at V and 8 bases at J, with 14 bases between. The CDR3 contains 13 residues. In germline, CDR1 is MDHEN, CDR2 SYDVKM. The CDR3 sequence is CASREGPVDEQFF. The DNA of the CDR3 is TGTGCCAGCAGGGAGGGCCCTGTCGATGAGCAGTTCTTC. Filled out from reference TRBV28 and TRBJ2-1, the complete variable domain reads DVKVTQSSRYLVKRTGEKVFLECVQDMDHENMFWYRQDPGLGLRLIYFSYDVKMKEKGDIPEGYSVSREKKERFSLILESASTNQTSMYLCASREGPVDEQFFGPGTRLTVL.

This clonotype is a singleton in its sample. The V call is TRBV7-3, the J call TRBJ1-4, with D perhaps matching TRBD1 (5 bases). The CDR3 length is 13 residues. V was trimmed by 4 bases and J by 8 bases, leaving 11 bases between them. Germline values: CDR1 SGHTA, CDR2 FQGTGA. The CDR3 reads CASSSRGREKLFF. As DNA, the CDR3 is TGTGCCAGCAGCTCGAGGGGCCGAGAAAAACTGTTTTTT. Complete variable domain (other parts from reference TRBV7-3 and TRBJ1-4): GAGVSQTPSNKVTEKGKYVELRCDPISGHTALYWYRQSLGQGPEFLIYFQGTGAADDSGLPNDRFFAVRPEGSVSTLKIQRTERGDSAVYLCASSSRGREKLFFGSGTQLSVL.

This clonotype was seen more than once but under ten times. The V gene is TRBV20-1, the J gene TRBJ2-3; TRBD2 agrees at 8 bases. Germline-derived CDR1 and CDR2 are DFQATT and SNEGSKA (reference sequence). The junction had 11 bases not matched to a gene; V was cut back by 5 bases and J by 4 bases. The CDR3 totals 15 residues. CDR3 region: CSAVQAGEVADTQYF. Here the CDR3 DNA reads TGCAGTGCTGTTCAAGCGGGAGAGGTAGCAGATACGCAGTATTTT.

This clonotype was observed a handful of times. The V call is TRBV6-5, the J call TRBJ2-5; 8 bases fit TRBD1. V shed 0 bases, J shed 6 bases, and the junction held 6 bases outside the gene matches. CDR1 MNHEY and CDR2 SVGAGI come from the germline V gene. The CDR3 contains 15 residues. CDR3 DNA sequence: TGTGCCAGCAGTTACTCGACGCAGGGGGCGAAGACCCAGTACTTC. Translation: CASSYSTQGAKTQYF.